This TCR beta chain was retrieved from a study of cytomegalovirus exposure and HLA in healthy donors. Concerning this clone itself: The target antigen is unknown.

PCR was performed using 60 Vbeta and 13 Jbeta primers. Authors' data handling: Later work found tens of millions of unique TCR beta chains, with approximately 12 million shared. Sequencing was performed with immunoSEQ multiplex PCR; in TCRdb, only in-frame clones are kept and a portion is missing. V and J calls and clone size follow that table, whereas D and trimming were derived from the DNA. The repertoire holds approximately 120,000 clones, more than 60% seen once, with more than 3% in the top ten. Study findings and constraints: The CMV antigen specificity of a few CMV-associated chains was confirmed through in vitro analysis. Reportedly, cytomegalovirus status was diagnosed with high sensitivity and specificity.

The source material was PBMCs. The sequence came from a man younger than 45 in good health and CMV-seronegative.

The CDR3 loop is CASSWTERGSNQPQHF. As DNA, the CDR3 is TGTGCCAGCAGCTGGACAGAGCGGGGCAGCAATCAGCCCCAGCATTTT. The chain couples TRBV7-2 to TRBJ1-5, with a tentative D call TRBD1 (6 bases). CDR1 and CDR2 (germline): SGHTA, FQGNSA. Between the trimmed V and J ends, which lost 4 bases and 1 base, there was a span of 14 bases. This CDR3 region has 16 residues.